A selection of T cell receptor beta chains follows, all from one sample in a study of cytotoxic CD8 clonotypes in ibrutinib-treated CLL. The repertoire was sequenced with immunoSEQ multiplex PCR; TCRdb's copy has only in-frame clones and lacks some. The sample records about 300,000 clones, 65% to 85% being singletons. Specimen: PBMCs, collected at disease progression, from a patient treated with ibrutinib. The receptors stem from a human donor with chronic lymphocytic leukemia. Each CDR3 is given with its conserved first and last residue. A D gene is named only where the DNA matches it firmly. The size of a clone is reported for some rows only, either as once, few or many, or as a class for expanded clones.

size: NA
J: TRBJ1-2
V: TRBV19
D: NA
DNA: TGTGCCAGTAGTATCAGAACAGTATATGGCTACACCTTC
CDR3: CASSIRTVYGYTF

size: NA
J: TRBJ2-7
V: TRBV5-1
D: TRBD1
DNA: TGCGCCAGCAGCTTGGTGGGACAGGGGTCCTACGAGCAGTACTTC
CDR3: CASSLVGQGSYEQYF

size: few
J: TRBJ2-2
V: TRBV9
D: NA
DNA: TGTGCCAGCAGCCATCAGGGGAGGGGGGCGGCCGGGGAGCTGTTTTTT
CDR3: CASSHQGRGAAGELFF

size: NA
J: TRBJ2-1
V: TRBV7-3
D: NA
DNA: TGTGCCAGCAGCTTAACGGGACCCCCCTACAATGAGCAGTTCTTC
CDR3: CASSLTGPPYNEQFF

size: once
J: TRBJ2-1
V: TRBV13
D: TRBD2
DNA: TGTGCCAGCAGCCCCGGCGGTAGCGGGGGGGCATGGTTCTTC
CDR3: CASSPGGSGGAWFF

size: NA
J: TRBJ2-2
V: TRBV5-5
D: NA
DNA: TGTGCCAGCAGCAAAGGCCTAGCGAGGGGCACCGGGGAGCTGTTTTTT
CDR3: CASSKGLARGTGELFF

size: few
J: TRBJ2-2
V: TRBV5-1
D: NA
DNA: TGCGCCAGCAGCTTGGGGCCCTCTTTTGTAAGCACCGGGGAGCTGTTTTTT
CDR3: CASSLGPSFVSTGELFF

size: NA
J: TRBJ1-3
V: TRBV6-1
D: NA
DNA: TGTGCCAGCAGTGAAGGGGGGAGGACTCACTCCTCTGGAAACACCATATATTTT
CDR3: CASSEGGRTHSSGNTIYF

size: NA
J: TRBJ2-5
V: TRBV29-1
D: NA
DNA: TGCAGCGTTGAAGGACTAGGGAGGCAGACCCAGTACTTC
CDR3: CSVEGLGRQTQYF

size: NA
J: TRBJ1-6
V: TRBV7-6
D: TRBD1
DNA: TGTGCCAGCAGCCCAAGGACAGGGGGGAATTCACCCCTCCACTTT
CDR3: CASSPRTGGNSPLHF

size: NA
J: TRBJ1-5
V: TRBV19
D: NA
DNA: TGTGCCAGTAGTATACGTAGCTGGGGAGGGGGCAATCAGCCCCAGCATTTT
CDR3: CASSIRSWGGGNQPQHF

size: NA
J: TRBJ2-1
V: TRBV14
D: NA
DNA: TGTGCCAGCAGCCCACGGGGCCGGAATGAGCAGTTCTTC
CDR3: CASSPRGRNEQFF

size: NA
J: TRBJ2-3
V: TRBV7-3
D: NA
DNA: TGTGCCAGCAGCTGGGCAGGGGTTGGTACAGATACGCAGTATTTT
CDR3: CASSWAGVGTDTQYF

size: NA
J: TRBJ1-3
V: TRBV7-2
D: NA
DNA: TGTGCCTCCAGCTTAGTAGGAGGTCGGGGAAACACCATATATTTT
CDR3: CASSLVGGRGNTIYF

size: NA
J: TRBJ1-1
V: TRBV5-1
D: NA
DNA: TGCGCCAGCAGACAGGGCCACTTGAACACTGAAGCTTTCTTT
CDR3: CASRQGHLNTEAFF

size: NA
J: TRBJ2-1
V: TRBV7-9
D: NA
DNA: TGTGCCAGCAGCGCGCCCGATGAGCAGTTCTTC
CDR3: CASSAPDEQFF

size: NA
J: TRBJ1-1
V: TRBV18
D: NA
DNA: TGTGCCAGCTCAGATACGGGAGGACTGGAAGCTTTCTTT
CDR3: CASSDTGGLEAFF

size: once
J: TRBJ1-1
V: TRBV11-2
D: NA
DNA: TGTGCCAGCAGCTTACTTGCTGAAGCTTTCTTT
CDR3: CASSLLAEAFF

size: NA
J: TRBJ2-7
V: TRBV20-1
D: NA
DNA: TGCAGTGCGATACAGGGTTACGAGCAGTACTTC
CDR3: CSAIQGYEQYF

size: few
J: TRBJ2-1
V: TRBV19
D: TRBD2
DNA: TGTGCCAGTACCTCACCGAGACTAGCCGTGCGGGGTGAGCAGTTCTTC
CDR3: CASTSPRLAVRGEQFF

size: few
J: TRBJ1-1
V: TRBV9
D: NA
DNA: TGTGCCAGCAGCGGAATGAACACTGAAGCTTTCTTT
CDR3: CASSGMNTEAFF

size: NA
J: TRBJ1-1
V: TRBV5-1
D: NA
DNA: TGCGCCAGCAGCTTGTTTACAGATAACACTGAAGCTTTCTTT
CDR3: CASSLFTDNTEAFF

size: few
J: TRBJ2-3
V: TRBV5-6
D: TRBD2
DNA: TGTGCCAGCAGCCAAGGACTAGGGCTCACAGATACGCAGTATTTT
CDR3: CASSQGLGLTDTQYF

size: NA
J: TRBJ2-5
V: TRBV4-1
D: TRBD1
DNA: TGCGCCAGCAGTACCGACAGGGGGCGCAGGGGGTCCCAGTACTTC
CDR3: CASSTDRGRRGSQYF

size: NA
J: TRBJ2-2
V: TRBV19
D: TRBD1
DNA: TGTGCCGCAAGGCGGACAGGGGGAAACACCGGGGAGCTGTTTTTT
CDR3: CAARRTGGNTGELFF

size: NA
J: TRBJ2-1
V: TRBV6-4
D: TRBD2
DNA: TGTGCCAGCAGGGCTAGCGGGGGGGCACATGAGCAGTTCTTC
CDR3: CASRASGGAHEQFF

size: NA
J: TRBJ2-7
V: TRBV10-3
D: NA
DNA: TGTGCCATCAGGCTGGATCAGGGCTACTCCTACGAGCAGTACTTC
CDR3: CAIRLDQGYSYEQYF

size: NA
J: TRBJ2-7
V: TRBV6-1
D: NA
DNA: TGTGCCAGCAGTGAGGTCAGGGGCGACGAGCAGTACTTC
CDR3: CASSEVRGDEQYF

size: NA
J: TRBJ1-4
V: TRBV5-6
D: NA
DNA: TGTGCCAGCAGCTGGGGGTGGATTTGGATTGCAACTAATGAAAAACTGTTTTTT
CDR3: CASSWGWIWIATNEKLFF

size: NA
J: TRBJ2-7
V: TRBV19
D: NA
DNA: TGTGCCAGTAGTGGTTCTCTGGGCTCCTACGAGCAGTACTTC
CDR3: CASSGSLGSYEQYF

size: NA
J: TRBJ2-7
V: TRBV5-1
D: NA
DNA: TGCGCCAGCAGCCCGAGGCCCAGGGGCAGAGGAGGCGAGCAGTACTTC
CDR3: CASSPRPRGRGGEQYF

size: few
J: TRBJ2-5
V: TRBV6-5
D: TRBD2
DNA: TGTGCCAGCAGTCCAGAAGCGGGGGGTCAAGAGACCCAGTACTTC
CDR3: CASSPEAGGQETQYF

size: once
J: TRBJ2-3
V: TRBV18
D: NA
DNA: TGTGCCAGCTCATTGGAAAGCTATACGCAGTATTTT
CDR3: CASSLESYTQYF

size: NA
J: TRBJ2-7
V: TRBV6-1
D: NA
DNA: TGTGCCAGCAGTGAATGGTACGAGCAGTACTTC
CDR3: CASSEWYEQYF

size: NA
J: TRBJ2-3
V: TRBV10-3
D: TRBD2
DNA: TGTGCCATCAGTGTAATGACTAGCGCGGGCACAGATACGCAGTATTTT
CDR3: CAISVMTSAGTDTQYF

size: few
J: TRBJ1-2
V: TRBV9
D: NA
DNA: TGTGCCAGCAGCGTACGGGCCTATGGCTACACCTTC
CDR3: CASSVRAYGYTF

size: few
J: TRBJ2-3
V: TRBV29-1
D: TRBD1
DNA: TGCAGCGTTCCTGGACAGGGGACAGATACGCAGTATTTT
CDR3: CSVPGQGTDTQYF

size: NA
J: TRBJ2-4
V: TRBV29-1
D: TRBD1
DNA: TGCAGCGTTAGAAGGGGGCAAGGGTTAGCCAAAAACATTCAGTACTTC
CDR3: CSVRRGQGLAKNIQYF

size: NA
J: TRBJ1-5
V: TRBV6-5
D: NA
DNA: TGTGCCAGCAGTTACTCGCCCGTATGGCCCCAGCATTTT
CDR3: CASSYSPVWPQHF

size: few
J: TRBJ2-7
V: TRBV7-9
D: TRBD2
DNA: TGTGCCAGCAGCTTACTAGCGGGGGGAAGCTACGAGCAGTACTTC
CDR3: CASSLLAGGSYEQYF

size: NA
J: TRBJ1-2
V: TRBV7-8
D: NA
DNA: TGTGCCAGCAGCTTAGAGGTAGCCACCCACTATGGCTACACCTTC
CDR3: CASSLEVATHYGYTF

size: NA
J: TRBJ1-2
V: TRBV18
D: NA
DNA: TGTGCCAGCTCACCGGGCGGTGAGGATCCCCTTAACTATGGCTACACCTTC
CDR3: CASSPGGEDPLNYGYTF

size: NA
J: TRBJ2-1
V: TRBV12-5
D: NA
DNA: TGTGCTAGTGGACTTGGGGACTTCCGCACCAATGAGCAGTTCTTC
CDR3: CASGLGDFRTNEQFF

size: NA
J: TRBJ2-3
V: TRBV13
D: NA
DNA: TGTGCCAGCAGCTTGAGGCTCAGCGGAGATACGCAGTATTTT
CDR3: CASSLRLSGDTQYF

size: once
J: TRBJ1-2
V: TRBV9
D: NA
DNA: TGTGCCAGCAGCGTAGCTTCAGGGGAAGACTATGGCTACACCTTC
CDR3: CASSVASGEDYGYTF

size: NA
J: TRBJ2-1
V: TRBV2
D: NA
DNA: TGTGCCAGCGGGGGCTACTACTCCTACAATGAGCAGTTCTTC
CDR3: CASGGYYSYNEQFF

size: NA
J: TRBJ2-3
V: TRBV14
D: NA
DNA: TGTGCCAGCAGCCAAAGGTATTCTAGCACAGATACGCAGTATTTT
CDR3: CASSQRYSSTDTQYF

size: NA
J: TRBJ2-1
V: TRBV15
D: TRBD1
DNA: TGTGCCACCAGCAGAGAGGGGACAGGGGGCAATGAGCAGTTCTTC
CDR3: CATSREGTGGNEQFF

size: NA
J: TRBJ2-3
V: TRBV7-3
D: TRBD1
DNA: TGTGCCAGCAGCTTCCGGGACAGTAGATATCCAGATACGCAGTATTTT
CDR3: CASSFRDSRYPDTQYF

size: NA
J: TRBJ2-5
V: TRBV4-1
D: NA
DNA: TGCGCCAGCAGCCAAGATTGGGGTGAGGAGACCCAGTACTTC
CDR3: CASSQDWGEETQYF

size: NA
J: TRBJ1-4
V: TRBV5-1
D: NA
DNA: TGCGCCAGCAGCCTTAAGGACGATGAAAAACTGTTTTTT
CDR3: CASSLKDDEKLFF

size: NA
J: TRBJ2-5
V: TRBV18
D: NA
DNA: TGTGCCAGCTCGCTGCTAGCGCCCGGGGAGACCCAGTACTTC
CDR3: CASSLLAPGETQYF

size: NA
J: TRBJ2-3
V: TRBV5-4
D: TRBD1
DNA: TGTGCCAGCAGCTTGGGGTCTCAGGGGGCAAGCACAGATACGCAGTATTTT
CDR3: CASSLGSQGASTDTQYF

size: once
J: TRBJ2-2
V: TRBV27
D: TRBD2
DNA: TGTGCCAGCAGTTTAAGGGTTAGCGGGAGTTTGGGCACCGGGGAGCTGTTTTTT
CDR3: CASSLRVSGSLGTGELFF

size: NA
J: TRBJ1-5
V: TRBV7-2
D: TRBD1
DNA: TGTGCCAGCAGTTTCGGACAGGGATCCAATCAGCCCCAGCATTTT
CDR3: CASSFGQGSNQPQHF

size: NA
J: TRBJ2-7
V: TRBV19
D: NA
DNA: TGTGCCAGTAGTATCTCACGGGGCCAGTTGGGCGAGCAGTACTTC
CDR3: CASSISRGQLGEQYF

size: few
J: TRBJ1-1
V: TRBV27
D: NA
DNA: TGTGCCAGCACCAAGACAGGTTTCGGTACTGAAGCTTTCTTT
CDR3: CASTKTGFGTEAFF

size: once
J: TRBJ1-1
V: TRBV29-1
D: NA
DNA: TGCAGCGCCCCGCGGGTGACGGGGGGCACTGAAGCTTTCTTT
CDR3: CSAPRVTGGTEAFF